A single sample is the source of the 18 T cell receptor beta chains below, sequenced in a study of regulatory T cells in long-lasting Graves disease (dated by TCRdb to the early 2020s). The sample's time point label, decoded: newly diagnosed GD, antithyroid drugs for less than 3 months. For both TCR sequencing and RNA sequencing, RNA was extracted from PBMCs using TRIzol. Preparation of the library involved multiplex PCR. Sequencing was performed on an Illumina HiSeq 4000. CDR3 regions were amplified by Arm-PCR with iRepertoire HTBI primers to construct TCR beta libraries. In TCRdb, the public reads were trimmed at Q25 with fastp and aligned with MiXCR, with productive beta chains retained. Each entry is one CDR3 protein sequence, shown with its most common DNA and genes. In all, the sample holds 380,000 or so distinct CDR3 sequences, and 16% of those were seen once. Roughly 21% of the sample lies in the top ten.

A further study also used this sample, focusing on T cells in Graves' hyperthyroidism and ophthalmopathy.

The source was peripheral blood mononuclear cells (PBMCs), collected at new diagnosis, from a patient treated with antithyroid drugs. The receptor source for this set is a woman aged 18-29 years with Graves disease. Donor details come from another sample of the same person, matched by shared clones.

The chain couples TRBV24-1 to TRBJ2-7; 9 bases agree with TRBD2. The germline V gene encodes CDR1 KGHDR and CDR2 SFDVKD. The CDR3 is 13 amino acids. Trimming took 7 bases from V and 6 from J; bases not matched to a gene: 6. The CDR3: CATSHSGRPEQYF. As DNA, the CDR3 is TGTGCCACCAGCCACAGCGGGAGGCCCGAGCAGTACTTC.

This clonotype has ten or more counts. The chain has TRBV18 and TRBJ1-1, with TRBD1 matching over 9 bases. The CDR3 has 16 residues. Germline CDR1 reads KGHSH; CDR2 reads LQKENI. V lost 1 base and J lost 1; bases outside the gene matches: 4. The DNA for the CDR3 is TGTGCCAGCTCACCACTTCACAGGGGGCCGAACACTGAAGCTTTCTTT. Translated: CASSPLHRGPNTEAFF.

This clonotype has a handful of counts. CDR3 DNA sequence: TGTGCCAGCAGCTCCTCCAGACTAGCGGGGAGACAAGAGACCCAGTACTTC. Encoded protein: CASSSSRLAGRQETQYF. This sequence joins TRBV13 and TRBJ2-5, with TRBD2 matching over 11 bases. The CDR3 extends over 17 amino acids. Trimming removed 4 bases from V and 2 bases from J; junction bases left unmatched: 9. Germline V gives CDR1 PRHDT, CDR2 FYEKMQ (reference sequence).

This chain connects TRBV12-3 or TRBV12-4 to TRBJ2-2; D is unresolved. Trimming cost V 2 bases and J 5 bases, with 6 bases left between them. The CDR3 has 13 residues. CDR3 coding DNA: TGTGCCAGCAGTTTACTGTCAACCGGGGAGCTGTTTTTT. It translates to CASSLLSTGELFF.

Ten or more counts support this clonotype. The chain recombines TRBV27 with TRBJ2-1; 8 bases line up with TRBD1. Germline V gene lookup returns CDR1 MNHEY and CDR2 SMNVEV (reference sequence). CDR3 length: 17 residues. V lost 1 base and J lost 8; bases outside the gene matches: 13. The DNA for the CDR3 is TGTGCCAGCAGTTTATGGCGCGGGACAGGCACCACAGATGAGCAGTTCTTC. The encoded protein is CASSLWRGTGTTDEQFF.

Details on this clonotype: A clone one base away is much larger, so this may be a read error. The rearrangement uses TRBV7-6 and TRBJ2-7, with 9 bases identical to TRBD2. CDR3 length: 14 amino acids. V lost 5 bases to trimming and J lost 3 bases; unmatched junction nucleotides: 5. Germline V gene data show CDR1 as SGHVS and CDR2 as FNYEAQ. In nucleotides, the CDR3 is TGTGCCAGCAGCGAACTAGCGGGCCGCTACGAGCAGTACTTC. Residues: CASSELAGRYEQYF.

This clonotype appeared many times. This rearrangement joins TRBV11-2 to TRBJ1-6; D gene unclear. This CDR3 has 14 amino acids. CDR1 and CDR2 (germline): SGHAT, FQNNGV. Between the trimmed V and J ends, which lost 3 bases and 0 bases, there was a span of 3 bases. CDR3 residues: CASSLGSYNSPLHF. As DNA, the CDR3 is TGTGCCAGCAGCTTGGGCTCCTATAATTCACCCCTCCACTTT. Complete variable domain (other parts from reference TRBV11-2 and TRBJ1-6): EAGVAQSPRYKIIEKRQSVAFWCNPISGHATLYWYQQILGQGPKLLIQFQNNGVVDDSQLPKDRFSAERLKGVDSTLKIQPAKLEDSAVYLCASSLGSYNSPLHFGNGTRLTVT.

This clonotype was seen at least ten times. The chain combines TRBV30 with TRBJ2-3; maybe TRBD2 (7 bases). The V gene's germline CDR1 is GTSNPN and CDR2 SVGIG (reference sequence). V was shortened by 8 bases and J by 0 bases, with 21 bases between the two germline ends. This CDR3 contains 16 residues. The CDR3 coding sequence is TGTGCCGGCGGTCTTCGGGGGGCCGCTAGCACAGATACGCAGTATTTT. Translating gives CAGGLRGAASTDTQYF. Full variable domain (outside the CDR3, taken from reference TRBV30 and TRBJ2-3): SQTIHQWPATLVQPVGSPLSLECTVEGTSNPNLYWYRQAAGRGLQLLFYSVGIGQISSEVPQNLSASRPQDRQFILSSKKLLLSDSGFYLCAGGLRGAASTDTQYFGPGTRLTVL.

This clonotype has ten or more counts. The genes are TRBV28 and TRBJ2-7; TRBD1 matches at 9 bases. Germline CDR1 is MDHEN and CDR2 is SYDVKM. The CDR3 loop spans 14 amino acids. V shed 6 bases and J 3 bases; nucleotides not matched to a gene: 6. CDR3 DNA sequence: TGTGCCAGCAGAGGACAGGGGACCCTCTACGAGCAGTACTTC. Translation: CASRGQGTLYEQYF.

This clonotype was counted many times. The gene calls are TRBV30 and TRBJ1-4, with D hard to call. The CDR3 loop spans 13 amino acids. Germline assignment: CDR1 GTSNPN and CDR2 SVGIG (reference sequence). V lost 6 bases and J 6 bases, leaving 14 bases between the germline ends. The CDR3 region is CACLGPEDEKLFF. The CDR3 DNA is TGTGCCTGCCTTGGCCCGGAGGATGAAAAACTGTTTTTT.

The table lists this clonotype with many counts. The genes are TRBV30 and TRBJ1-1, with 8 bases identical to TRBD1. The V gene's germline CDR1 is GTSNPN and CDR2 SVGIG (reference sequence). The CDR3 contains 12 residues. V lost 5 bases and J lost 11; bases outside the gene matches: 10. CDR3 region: CAWSAGDRLAFF. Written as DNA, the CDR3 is TGTGCCTGGTCTGCCGGGGACAGGCTCGCTTTCTTT.

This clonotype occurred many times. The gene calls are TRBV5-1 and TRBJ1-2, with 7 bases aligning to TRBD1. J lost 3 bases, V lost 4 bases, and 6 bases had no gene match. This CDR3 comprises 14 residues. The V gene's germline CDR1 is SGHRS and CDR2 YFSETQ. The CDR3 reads CASSPTTGDYGYTF. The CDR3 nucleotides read TGCGCCAGCAGCCCAACTACAGGGGACTATGGCTACACCTTC.

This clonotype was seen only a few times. The DNA for the CDR3 is TGTGCCAGCAGCCGGGACAGGGTGGGCGGTCCAGGGTATGGCTACACCTTC. Translated, it gives CASSRDRVGGPGYGYTF. The chain has TRBV28 and TRBJ1-2; 9 bases are a match to TRBD1. The CDR3 has 17 residues. Germline loops: CDR1 MDHEN, CDR2 SYDVKM. The V segment lost 6 bases and the J segment 5 bases; nucleotides outside the gene matches: 16.

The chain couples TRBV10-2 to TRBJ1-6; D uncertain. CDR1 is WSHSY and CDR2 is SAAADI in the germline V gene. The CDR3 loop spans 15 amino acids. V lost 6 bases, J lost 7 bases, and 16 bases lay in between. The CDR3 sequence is CASSDGREKNSPLHF. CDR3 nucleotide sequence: TGCGCCAGCAGCGACGGGAGAGAGAAGAATTCACCCCTCCACTTT.

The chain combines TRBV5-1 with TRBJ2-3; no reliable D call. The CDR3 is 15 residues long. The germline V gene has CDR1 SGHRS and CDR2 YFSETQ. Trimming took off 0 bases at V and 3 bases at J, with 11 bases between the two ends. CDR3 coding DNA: TGCGCCAGCAGCTTGGGAGGCGCAGAAACAGATACGCAGTATTTT. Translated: CASSLGGAETDTQYF.

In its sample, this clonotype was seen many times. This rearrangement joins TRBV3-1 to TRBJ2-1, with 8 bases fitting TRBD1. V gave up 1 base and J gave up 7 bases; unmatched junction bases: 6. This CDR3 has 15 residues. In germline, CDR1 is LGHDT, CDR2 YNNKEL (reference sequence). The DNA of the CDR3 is TGTGCCAGCAGCCAAGGGACAGGGTACGGGAATGAGCAGTTCTTC. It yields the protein CASSQGTGYGNEQFF.

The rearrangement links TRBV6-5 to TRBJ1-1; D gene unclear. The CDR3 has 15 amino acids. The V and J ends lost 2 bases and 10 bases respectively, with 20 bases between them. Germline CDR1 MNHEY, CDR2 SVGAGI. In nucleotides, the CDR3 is TGTGCCAGCAGTTACAGCAGAGGTCTAAGTTCGGGAGCTTTCTTT. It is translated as CASSYSRGLSSGAFF.

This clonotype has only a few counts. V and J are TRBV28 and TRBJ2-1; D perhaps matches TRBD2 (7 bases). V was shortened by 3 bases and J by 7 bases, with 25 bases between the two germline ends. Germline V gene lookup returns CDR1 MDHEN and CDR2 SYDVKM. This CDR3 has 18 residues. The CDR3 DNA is TGTGCCAGCAGTTTCACAGGGTTAAGGGCGGGAGAACGGAATGAGCAGTTCTTC. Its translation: CASSFTGLRAGERNEQFF.